One TCR beta chain is described in this entry. Germline assignment: CDR1 SEHNR and CDR2 FQNEAQ (reference sequence). The CDR3 runs 15 residues. The trim removed 5 bases at V and 8 bases at J, leaving 10 bases unmatched. The sample originates from a study of T-cell reconstitution after alpha-beta-depleted transplantation in children. Unique molecular identifiers featured in how the TCRbeta library was prepared. Each CDR3 protein gets one entry after TCRdb re-called the PCR reads with MiXCR. Of around 680,000 distinct CDR3 sequences listed, approximately 15% are singletons. The sequence derives from a human donor who donated a stem cell graft to a child with acute myeloid leukemia. This material consisted of PBMCs from the stem cell graft donor, taken from the stem cell graft. The chain has TRBV7-9 and TRBJ1-2; TRBD1 agrees at 11 bases. Written as DNA, the CDR3 is TGTGCCAGCAGCCCTCTTGGACAGGGGGCGGAGGGCTACACCTTC. Residues: CASSPLGQGAEGYTF.